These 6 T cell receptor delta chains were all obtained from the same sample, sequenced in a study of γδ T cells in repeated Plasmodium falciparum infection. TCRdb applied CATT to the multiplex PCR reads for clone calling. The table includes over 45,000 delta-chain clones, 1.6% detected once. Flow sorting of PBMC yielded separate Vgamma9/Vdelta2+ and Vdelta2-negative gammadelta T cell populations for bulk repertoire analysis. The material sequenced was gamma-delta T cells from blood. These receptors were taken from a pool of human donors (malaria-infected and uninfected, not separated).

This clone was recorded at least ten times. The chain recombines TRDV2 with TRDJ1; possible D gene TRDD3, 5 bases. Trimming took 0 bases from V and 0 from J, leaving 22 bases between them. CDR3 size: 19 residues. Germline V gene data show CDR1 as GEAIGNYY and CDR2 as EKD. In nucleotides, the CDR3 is TGTGCCTGTGACACCCTAAAAATCCGAGGGGGTACTGACACCGATAAACTCATCTTT. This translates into CACDTLKIRGGTDTDKLIF.

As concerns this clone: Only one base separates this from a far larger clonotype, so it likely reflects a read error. The DNA of the CDR3 is TGTGCCCTTGGGGACACCTCGGGACGATACACCGATAAACTCATCTTT. Translated, it gives CALGDTSGRYTDKLIF. The V call is TRDV1, the J call TRDJ1, with a tentative D call TRDD3 (5 bases). The J gene is absent in TCRdb and was assigned here via DNA matching to germline. Per the germline V gene, CDR1 is TSWWSYY and CDR2 is QGS. The CDR3 spans 16 residues.

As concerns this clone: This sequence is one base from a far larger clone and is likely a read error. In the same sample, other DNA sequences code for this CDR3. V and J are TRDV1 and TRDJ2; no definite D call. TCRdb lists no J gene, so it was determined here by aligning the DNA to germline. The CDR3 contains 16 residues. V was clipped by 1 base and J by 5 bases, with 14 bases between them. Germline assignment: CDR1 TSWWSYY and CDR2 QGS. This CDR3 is CALGERITLLTAQLFF. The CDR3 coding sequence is TGTGCTCTTGGGGAACGGATCACCCTTTTAACAGCACAACTCTTCTTT.

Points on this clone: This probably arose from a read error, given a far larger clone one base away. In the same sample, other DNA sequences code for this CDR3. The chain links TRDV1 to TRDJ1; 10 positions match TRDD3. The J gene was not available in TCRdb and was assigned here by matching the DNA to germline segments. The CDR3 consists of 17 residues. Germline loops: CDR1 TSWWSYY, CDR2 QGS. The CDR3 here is CALGEPHWGIYTDKLIF. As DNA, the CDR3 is TGTGCCCTTGGGGAGCCACACTGGGGGATTTACACCGATAAACTCATCTTT.

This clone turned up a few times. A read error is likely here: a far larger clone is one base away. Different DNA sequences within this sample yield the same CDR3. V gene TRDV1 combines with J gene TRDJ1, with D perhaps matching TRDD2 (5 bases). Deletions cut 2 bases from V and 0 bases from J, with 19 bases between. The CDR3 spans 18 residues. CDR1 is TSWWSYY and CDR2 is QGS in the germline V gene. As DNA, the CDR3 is TGTGCTCTTGGGGAATACGTCCTGCCCTCTCCTAACACCGATAAACTCATCTTT. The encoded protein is CALGEYVLPSPNTDKLIF.

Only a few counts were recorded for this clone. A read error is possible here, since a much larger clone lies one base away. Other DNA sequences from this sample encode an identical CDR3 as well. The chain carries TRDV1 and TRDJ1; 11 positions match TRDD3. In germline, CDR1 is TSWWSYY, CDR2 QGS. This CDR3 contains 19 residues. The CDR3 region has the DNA TGTGCCCTTGGGGACCCGAACCCCTTCCCTTGGGGGATACGCGATAAACTCATCTTT. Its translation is CALGDPNPFPWGIRDKLIF.